These 14 T cell receptor beta chains originate from one sample sequenced in a study of beta chain features in type 1 diabetes. What was sequenced were expressed TCRB transcripts, since all of the isolated RNA had been reverse transcribed. Method: immunoSEQ multiplex PCR; TCRdb's copy keeps in-frame clones and lacks some. The table has a few hundred thousand clones, around 10% seen once; the top ten hold 0.03% to 0.035%. Sequencing input: naive CD4+ T cells from blood. Receptor source: a woman younger than 35 in good health.

This clone was detected a few times. This chain joins TRBV19 and TRBJ2-7; TRBD1 matches at 9 bases. Germline V gene sequence: CDR1 LNHDA, CDR2 SQIVND (reference sequence). The CDR3 is 15 amino acids. The ends lost 3 bases at V and 8 bases at J; junction bases unmatched: 11. The CDR3 region is CASSIGGQGAYQQYF. Written as DNA, the CDR3 is TGTGCCAGTAGTATCGGGGGACAGGGAGCGTACCAGCAGTACTTC.

V and J are TRBV10-2 and TRBJ2-1, with 8 bases matching TRBD1. V shed 2 bases, J shed 4 bases, and the junction held 7 bases outside the gene matches. The germline gives CDR1 WSHSY, CDR2 SAAADI. The CDR3 length is 16 residues. CDR3 residues: CASSEPIRTGYNEQFF. As DNA, the CDR3 is TGCGCCAGCAGTGAGCCGATTAGGACAGGGTACAATGAGCAGTTCTTC.

There are a few counts of this clone. The chain recombines TRBV7-3 with TRBJ2-3; 10 nucleotides align to TRBD2. After removal of 5 bases from V and 5 bases from J, the junction contained 10 bases not matched to a gene. This CDR3 comprises 16 residues. Germline V CDR1 and CDR2: SGHTA, FQGTGA. Here the CDR3 reads CASSRVSGGSLDTQYF. DNA for the CDR3: TGTGCCAGCAGCCGCGTTAGCGGGGGGAGTTTAGATACGCAGTATTTT.

This chain links TRBV19 with TRBJ1-4, with D maybe TRBD1 (5 bases). Germline CDR1 and CDR2: LNHDA and SQIVND (reference sequence). V was shortened by 6 bases and J by 0 bases, with 5 bases between the two germline ends. This CDR3 has 13 residues. The CDR3 reads CASRQATNEKLFF. CDR3 nucleotide sequence: TGTGCCAGTAGACAGGCAACTAATGAAAAACTGTTTTTT.

This clone has more than one count but fewer than ten. This chain joins TRBV2 and TRBJ1-1; no clear D. The CDR3 totals 13 residues. V was clipped by 7 bases and J by 1 base, with 10 bases between them. The germline gives CDR1 SNHLY, CDR2 FYNNEI. The CDR3 nucleotides read TGTGCCAGCAAGAGCTACCGGAACACTGAAGCTTTCTTT. It translates to CASKSYRNTEAFF. Filled out from reference TRBV2 and TRBJ1-1, the complete variable domain reads EPEVTQTPSHQVTQMGQEVILRCVPISNHLYFYWYRQILGQKVEFLVSFYNNEISEKSEIFDDQFSVERPDGSNFTLKIRSTKLEDSAMYFCASKSYRNTEAFFGQGTRLTVV.

The rearrangement links TRBV9 to TRBJ2-1, with 8 bases aligning to TRBD1. V trimming: 4 bases; J trimming: 0 bases; junction bases outside the gene matches: 6. The CDR3 is 16 amino acids. The germline gives CDR1 SGDLS, CDR2 YYNGEE. For the CDR3, the DNA is TGTGCCAGCAGCAAAGCTGGGACAGGCTCCTACAATGAGCAGTTCTTC. This sequence encodes CASSKAGTGSYNEQFF.

This clone was seen a handful of times. V is TRBV5-4 and J is TRBJ1-6; D unresolved. The ends were cut back, 1 base at V and 7 bases at J, with 3 bases in the middle. This CDR3 contains 12 residues. Germline CDR1 and CDR2: SGHNT and YYREEE (reference sequence). CDR3 amino acids: CASSLPNSPLHF. The CDR3 DNA is TGTGCCAGCAGCTTGCCGAATTCACCCCTCCACTTT.

The rearrangement links TRBV19 to TRBJ2-5, with D possibly being TRBD2 (6 bases). With 7 bases removed from V and 9 bases from J, the gap between germline ends came to 18 bases. CDR1 and CDR2 from the germline V gene are LNHDA and SQIVND (reference sequence). This CDR3 spans 13 amino acids. CDR3 loop: CASNRGPGGAQYF. CDR3 coding DNA: TGTGCCAGTAATCGCGGGCCGGGCGGGGCCCAGTACTTC.

This sequence joins TRBV6-6 and TRBJ2-1; TRBD1 aligns across 10 bases. In germline, CDR1 is MNHNY, CDR2 SVGAGI (reference sequence). The junction had 5 bases not matched to a gene; V was cut back by 0 bases and J by 15 bases. The CDR3 consists of 13 residues. The CDR3 spells CASSYSKGQGLFF. The CDR3 DNA reads as TGTGCCAGCAGTTACTCGAAGGGACAGGGGTTGTTCTTC.

In this sample, this clone turned up a few times. The chain employs TRBV2 and TRBJ1-6, with D maybe TRBD1 (5 bases). Germline values: CDR1 SNHLY, CDR2 FYNNEI. CDR3 length: 14 residues. The ends were cut back, 8 bases at V and 8 bases at J, with 16 bases in the middle. DNA of the CDR3: TGTGCCAGCCCGGGGGACGGGGACCATTCACCCCTCCACTTT. Its translation is CASPGDGDHSPLHF.

This clone was detected a few times. The chain links TRBV30 to TRBJ2-7; D not resolved. Looked up from germline, CDR1 is GTSNPN and CDR2 is SVGIG (reference sequence). The CDR3 is 12 residues long. V lost 2 bases and J 3 bases, leaving 8 bases between the germline ends. Here the CDR3 reads CAWSRESYEQYF. The CDR3 coding sequence is TGTGCCTGGAGTCGAGAGAGCTACGAGCAGTACTTC.

This clone showed up just a few times. This chain joins TRBV7-2 and TRBJ1-1; 9 bases are a match to TRBD1. CDR1 and CDR2 from the germline V gene are SGHTA and FQGNSA. The length of the CDR3 is 14 residues. Unmatched junction bases numbered 5, after V lost 3 bases and J lost 6 bases. The CDR3, as DNA: TGTGCCAGCAGCTTCGACAGGGGGACACCTGAAGCTTTCTTT. This sequence encodes CASSFDRGTPEAFF.

This clone has just a few counts. This chain links TRBV18 with TRBJ2-7, with TRBD1 as a possible D gene (7 bases). The CDR3 spans 13 residues. V dropped 3 bases and J dropped 7 bases, with 13 bases sitting between them. From germline, CDR1 is KGHSH and CDR2 LQKENI. CDR3 nucleotides: TGTGCCAGCTCACCCTTACAGGGGAGGGAGCAGTACTTC. The encoded protein is CASSPLQGREQYF.

CDR3 nucleotide sequence: TGTGCCAGCAGTGCCAAAGCGGGGGGATCCCACAATGAGCAGTTCTTC. Translation gives CASSAKAGGSHNEQFF. V is TRBV6-1 and J is TRBJ2-1; 9 nucleotides match TRBD2. The CDR3 contains 16 residues. V shed 4 bases and J 5 bases; nucleotides not matched to a gene: 9. Germline CDR1 MNHNS, CDR2 SASEGT.